A selection of T cell receptor beta chains follows, all from one sample in a study of T cells in Graves' hyperthyroidism and ophthalmopathy. TCRdb reprocessed the multiplex PCR reads via MiXCR and lists one record per CDR3 protein. The table lists hundreds of thousands of distinct CDR3 sequences, approximately 14% of them singletons, with roughly 10% in the top ten. Material: blood. The receptor source for this set is a woman under 30 with Graves' hyperthyroidism. Both conserved end residues are part of each CDR3. Each record gives: J gene, D gene, clone size, V gene, CDR3 protein, CDR3 DNA. D genes are given only for firm matches. A row's size may be missing; if present it is once, few, many or a size class.

TRBJ1-2 | TRBD1 | many | TRBV18 | CASSPRGTGGNYGYTF | TGTGCCAGCTCACCACGGGGGACAGGGGGGAACTATGGCTACACCTTC
TRBJ2-3 | NA | many | TRBV2 | CASSVGRSTDTQYF | TGTGCCAGCAGTGTGGGCAGGAGCACAGATACGCAGTATTTT
TRBJ1-1 | NA | few | TRBV5-1 | CASSWERRTAEAFF | TGCGCCAGCAGCTGGGAGAGGAGGACTGCAGAAGCTTTCTTT
TRBJ2-3 | TRBD1 | few | TRBV19 | CASRERTGHDTQYF | TGTGCCAGTAGGGAGAGGACAGGGCATGATACGCAGTATTTT
TRBJ1-1 | TRBD1 | few | TRBV27 | CASSLLTGGVNTEAFF | TGTGCCAGCAGTCTACTTACAGGGGGGGTGAACACTGAAGCTTTCTTT
TRBJ1-5 | NA | many | TRBV19 | CASSIEDKGRRQPQHF | TGTGCCAGTAGTATAGAGGACAAGGGGCGACGTCAGCCCCAGCATTTT
TRBJ2-1 | NA | many | TRBV2 | CATTGTTYNEQFF | TGTGCCACAACAGGGACCACTTACAATGAGCAGTTCTTC
TRBJ2-2 | TRBD2 | few | TRBV4-2 | CASRATSGRAFGELFF | TGTGCCAGCAGAGCGACTAGCGGGAGGGCCTTCGGGGAGCTGTTTTTT
TRBJ1-1 | NA | many | TRBV9 | CASSPSGILNTEAFF | TGTGCCAGCAGCCCATCCGGGATTTTGAACACTGAAGCTTTCTTT
TRBJ1-2 | NA | few | TRBV6-5 | CASSYGLLGGYTF | TGTGCCAGCAGTTACGGACTTTTGGGGGGCTACACCTTC
TRBJ2-5 | NA | many | TRBV30 | CAWSIWETQYF | TGTGCCTGGAGTATCTGGGAGACCCAGTACTTC
TRBJ2-1 | TRBD2 | few | TRBV12-3/TRBV12-4 | CASIAGSPDNEQFF | TGTGCCAGCATAGCGGGATCTCCTGACAATGAGCAGTTCTTC
TRBJ2-1 | NA | many | TRBV7-9 | CASSLDVGDEQFF | TGTGCCAGCAGCTTAGATGTCGGCGATGAGCAGTTCTTC
TRBJ1-1 | NA | many | TRBV11-3 | CASSPGVLVNTEAFF | TGTGCCAGCAGCCCGGGGGTGTTGGTGAACACTGAAGCTTTCTTT
TRBJ2-1 | TRBD2 | few | TRBV2 | CARTGTRGGNEQFF | TGTGCCAGAACCGGGACTAGAGGCGGCAATGAGCAGTTCTTC
TRBJ1-6 | TRBD1 | NA | TRBV2 | CASSDQGGWSSPLHF | TGTGCCAGCAGTGATCAGGGGGGATGGAGTTCACCCCTCCACTTT
TRBJ1-5 | NA | few | TRBV20-1 | CSARGPGKRPQHF | TGCAGTGCTAGAGGGCCGGGAAAGAGGCCCCAGCATTTT
TRBJ2-2 | TRBD2 | many | TRBV12-3/TRBV12-4 | CASSFPSGNTGELFF | TGTGCCAGCAGTTTCCCTAGCGGGAACACCGGGGAGCTGTTTTTT
TRBJ1-4 | TRBD1 | NA | TRBV12-3/TRBV12-4 | CASSSTRGRGKLFF | TGTGCCAGCAGTTCCACGAGGGGGCGCGGAAAACTGTTTTTT
TRBJ2-3 | TRBD2 | many | TRBV28 | CASSLGRTSGIDTQYF | TGTGCCAGCAGTTTGGGTAGGACTAGCGGGATAGATACGCAGTATTTT
TRBJ1-1 | NA | many | TRBV7-8 | CASSLVSGNTEAFF | TGTGCCAGCAGCTTAGTTTCCGGAAACACTGAAGCTTTCTTT
TRBJ1-5 | TRBD1 | NA | TRBV19 | CASSITGTRGTFGNQPQHF | TGTGCCAGTAGTATTACGGGCACCAGGGGGACCTTCGGCAATCAGCCCCAGCATTTT
TRBJ2-1 | NA | NA | TRBV6-1 | CASNWGPGGDNEQFF | TGTGCCAGCAACTGGGGACCAGGGGGGGACAATGAGCAGTTCTTC
TRBJ2-1 | NA | many | TRBV27 | CASSLLGGLYNEQFF | TGTGCCAGCAGTTTATTGGGCGGCCTCTACAATGAGCAGTTCTTC
TRBJ2-7 | TRBD2 | many | TRBV6-1 | CASSGQLAGGYEQYF | TGTGCCAGCAGTGGCCAACTAGCGGGAGGGTACGAGCAGTACTTC
TRBJ1-1 | NA | many | TRBV7-9 | CASSLVRPNTEAFF | TGTGCCAGCAGCTTAGTGAGACCGAACACTGAAGCTTTCTTT
TRBJ1-4 | NA | NA | TRBV11-3 | CASSFFLEEKLFF | TGTGCCAGCAGCTTTTTCTTGGAGGAAAAACTGTTTTTT
TRBJ2-7 | TRBD1 | many | TRBV28 | CASSGDRLNEQYF | TGTGCCAGCAGTGGGGACAGGCTGAACGAGCAGTACTTC
TRBJ2-5 | TRBD2 | NA | TRBV2 | CASRPTRGISGRQETQYF | TGTGCCAGCAGACCGACTCGGGGTATTAGCGGGAGGCAAGAGACCCAGTACTTC
TRBJ1-4 | NA | many | TRBV2 | CASTSSGAVEKLFF | TGTGCCAGCACATCGTCAGGGGCGGTGGAAAAACTGTTTTTT
TRBJ2-3 | NA | few | TRBV18 | CASSPDRTTDTQYF | TGTGCCAGCTCACCCGACAGAACCACAGATACGCAGTATTTT
TRBJ2-7 | TRBD1 | many | TRBV6-6 | CASSYLGQGFGNEQYF | TGTGCCAGCAGTTACTTGGGACAGGGGTTCGGGAACGAGCAGTACTTC
TRBJ2-3 | NA | many | TRBV12-3/TRBV12-4 | CASRGTGPTDTQYF | TGTGCCAGCAGGGGTACAGGGCCCACAGATACGCAGTATTTT
TRBJ2-7 | TRBD1 | NA | TRBV9 | CASSVGGRTGSEQYF | TGTGCCAGCAGCGTAGGCGGAAGGACAGGGAGCGAGCAGTACTTC
TRBJ2-1 | TRBD2 | NA | TRBV18 | CASSATSRRFNEQFF | TGTGCCAGCTCAGCGACTAGCCGGAGATTCAATGAGCAGTTCTTC
TRBJ1-2 | NA | NA | TRBV7-2 | CASSLGGYSYTF | TGTGCCAGCAGCTTAGGGGGGTATAGCTACACCTTC
TRBJ1-5 | NA | many | TRBV7-2 | CASSLGGFNQPQHF | TGTGCCAGCAGCTTAGGGGGTTTCAATCAGCCCCAGCATTTT
TRBJ2-7 | TRBD1 | NA | TRBV20-1 | CSARHAAGQGPYEQYF | TGCAGTGCTAGACACGCCGCGGGACAGGGCCCGTACGAGCAGTACTTC
TRBJ2-7 | NA | many | TRBV28 | CASSRGTGDTYEQYF | TGTGCCAGCAGTCGGGGCACGGGGGATACCTACGAGCAGTACTTC
TRBJ2-1 | TRBD2 | NA | TRBV7-9 | CASSLGLVDANEQFF | TGTGCCAGCAGCTTGGGACTAGTTGACGCGAATGAGCAGTTCTTC